This T cell receptor beta chain was sequenced in a study of cytomegalovirus exposure and HLA in healthy donors. Germline CDR1 and CDR2: MNHEY and SVGAGI. CDR3 length: 15 residues. Trimming took off 5 bases at V and 0 bases at J, with 13 bases between the two ends. The PCR was carried out with 60 Vbeta primers and 13 Jbeta primers. TCRdb's copy holds only in-frame clones and misses some; the assay was immunoSEQ multiplex PCR. The table lists some 150,000 clones, roughly four fifths of them singletons. The receptor's source is a man under 40 in good health and CMV-seropositive. The chain couples TRBV6-5 to TRBJ1-1, with D perhaps matching TRBD1 (5 bases). Material for sequencing was PBMCs. The CDR3 here is CASSRQIPMNTEAFF. CDR3 DNA sequence: TGTGCCAGCAGTAGACAGATACCGATGAACACTGAAGCTTTCTTT.